This T cell receptor (beta chain) was sequenced in a study of blood T cell repertoires in COVID-19. At the level of the study: The analysed material was cDNA or gDNA that came from T cells, B-cell-depleted T cells, or PBMCs.

Assay used: immunoSEQ multiplex PCR; TCRdb lists only in-frame clones, some missing. The data show almost 100,000 clones, with about nine tenths seen just once and 9% to 12% held by the top ten. The CDR3 totals 15 residues. V gave up 1 base and J gave up 10 bases; unmatched junction bases: 9. CDR1 is LNHDA and CDR2 is SQIVND in the germline V gene (reference sequence). This TCR came from a man aged 45 to 65 with acute or convalescent COVID-19. The sequenced material came from peripheral blood. The chain carries TRBV19 and TRBJ2-1, with TRBD2 matching over 8 bases. The CDR3 DNA sequence: TGTGCCAGTAGTATAGGGGGGCTAGCGGGCAGGGAGCAGTTCTTC. Translation: CASSIGGLAGREQFF.